The 16 T cell receptor beta chains reported below all come from one sample, sequenced in a study of blood T cell repertoires in COVID-19. Produced via immunoSEQ multiplex PCR; TCRdb's table is partial and in-frame only. The sample includes tens of thousands of clones, about 85% of them seen just once. Sequences were obtained from peripheral blood. All receptors come from a man between 65 and 85 years old with COVID-19, enrolled during active disease.

The V gene is TRBV30, the J gene TRBJ1-2; 9 nucleotides line up with TRBD1. CDR3 length: 15 residues. V lost 3 bases, J lost 5 bases, and 10 bases stayed unmatched. Germline V gene lookup returns CDR1 GTSNPN and CDR2 SVGIG (reference sequence). DNA of the CDR3: TGTGCCTGGAGGACCCCCGGGACAGGGTATTATGGCTACACCTTC. Translating it yields CAWRTPGTGYYGYTF.

This chain links TRBV4-3 with TRBJ1-6; D gene uncertain. Germline CDR1 LGHNA, CDR2 YSLEER. V gave up 0 bases and J gave up 9 bases, with 12 bases separating them. CDR3 size: 15 residues. CDR3 sequence: CASSQDRPQLSPLHF. CDR3 DNA: TGCGCCAGCAGCCAAGATCGCCCCCAACTTTCACCCCTCCACTTT.

The rearrangement joins TRBV9 to TRBJ2-3; the D gene is possibly TRBD1 (6 bases). Germline V gives CDR1 SGDLS, CDR2 YYNGEE. The V end was cut by 4 bases, the J end by 2 bases, with 17 bases between. The CDR3 runs to 16 residues. In DNA, the CDR3 is TGTGCCAGCAGCTCCCGGACAGTTCTTACCACAGATACGCAGTATTTT. Protein product: CASSSRTVLTTDTQYF.

This clone appeared a few times. This chain connects TRBV6-2 or TRBV6-3 to TRBJ2-2; possibly TRBD2 for D (5 bases). The V gene's germline CDR1 is MNHEY and CDR2 SVGEGT. The ends were cut back, 4 bases at V and 5 bases at J, with 14 bases in the middle. This CDR3 comprises 15 residues. CDR3 in DNA: TGTGCCAGCAGTTTCGGGATCTGGTTGACCGGGGAGCTGTTTTTT. Translation gives CASSFGIWLTGELFF.

The chain joins TRBV6-6 to TRBJ2-1; 10 nucleotides agree with TRBD2. The ends lost 5 bases at V and 5 bases at J; junction bases unmatched: 9. The CDR3 totals 16 residues. Germline CDR1 is MNHNY and CDR2 is SVGAGI (reference sequence). The CDR3 is CASSATLAGVNNEQFF. The CDR3, as DNA: TGTGCCAGCAGTGCCACGCTAGCGGGAGTTAACAATGAGCAGTTCTTC.

The CDR3 DNA follows: TGTGCCAGCAGTTCACTTGACGGGGATAAACTGTTTTTT. Translating it yields CASSSLDGDKLFF. This chain uses TRBV11-2 with TRBJ1-4; D uncertain. Deletions cut 6 bases from V and 11 bases from J, with 16 bases between. This CDR3 has 13 amino acids. Germline-derived CDR1 and CDR2 are SGHAT and FQNNGV. The whole variable domain, filled in from reference TRBV11-2 and TRBJ1-4, reads EAGVAQSPRYKIIEKRQSVAFWCNPISGHATLYWYQQILGQGPKLLIQFQNNGVVDDSQLPKDRFSAERLKGVDSTLKIQPAKLEDSAVYLCASSSLDGDKLFFGSGTQLSVL.

The chain has TRBV6-5 and TRBJ2-3, with a tentative D call TRBD2 (5 bases). Germline CDR1 is MNHEY and CDR2 is SVGAGI. CDR3 length: 15 amino acids. V was shortened by 6 bases and J by 2 bases, with 15 bases between the two germline ends. CDR3 region: CASRTTRGPTDTQYF. CDR3 sequence (DNA): TGTGCCAGCAGGACTACTAGAGGTCCCACAGATACGCAGTATTTT.

The CDR3 DNA reads TGCGCCAGCAGCCCCGTTCAGGGTCGTGTTGAGCAGTACTTC. It specifies CASSPVQGRVEQYF. V gene TRBV5-1 combines with J gene TRBJ2-7; tentatively, D is TRBD1 (5 bases). V lost 4 bases and J lost 7, with 18 bases in between. In germline, CDR1 is SGHRS, CDR2 YFSETQ. CDR3 length: 14 amino acids.

The chain recombines TRBV5-1 with TRBJ1-4; a weak D match, TRBD1 (5 bases). V shed 5 bases and J shed 0 bases, with 8 bases lying between them. The CDR3 loop spans 14 amino acids. From germline, CDR1 is SGHRS and CDR2 YFSETQ. CDR3 sequence reads: CASRATATNEKLFF. CDR3 nucleotides: TGCGCCAGCAGGGCGACAGCAACTAATGAAAAACTGTTTTTT.

The rearrangement uses TRBV7-9 and TRBJ1-1, with a weak D call TRBD1 (5 bases). This CDR3 is built from 14 residues. Germline lookup yields CDR1 SEHNR and CDR2 FQNEAQ (reference sequence). The germline V and J ends were trimmed by 2 bases and 0 bases, with 7 bases remaining between them. The CDR3 is CASSLTGLNTEAFF. The CDR3 nucleotides are TGTGCCAGCAGCTTAACAGGACTGAACACTGAAGCTTTCTTT.

CDR3 nucleotides: TGTGCCAGCAGTTTTATGGCAGGGGGTGGAAACACCATATATTTT. Its protein is CASSFMAGGGNTIYF. This chain joins TRBV28 and TRBJ1-3; 7 bases match TRBD1. Trimming removed 3 bases from V and 3 bases from J; junction bases left unmatched: 5. This CDR3 contains 15 residues. The germline V gene has CDR1 MDHEN and CDR2 SYDVKM.

Concerning this clone: Compared with germline, one end of the junction differs, possibly owing to a read error. This chain uses TRBV5-1 with TRBJ2-5, with 8 bases that match TRBD1. Germline CDR1 and CDR2: SGHRS and YFSETQ. CDR3 length: 12 amino acids. CDR3: CASSITTGDKDF. Here the CDR3 DNA reads TGCGCCAGCAGCATAACGACAGGGGATAAGGACTTC.

The V and J genes are TRBV5-1 and TRBJ1-3; D remains unclear. The germline V gene encodes CDR1 SGHRS and CDR2 YFSETQ. The V end was cut by 4 bases, the J end by 0 bases, with 8 bases between. CDR3 size: 14 residues. The CDR3 loop is CASSPTDSGNTIYF. DNA of the CDR3: TGCGCCAGCAGCCCGACTGACTCTGGAAACACCATATATTTT.

V and J are TRBV6-1 and TRBJ1-2, with 8 positions matching TRBD1. Looked up from germline, CDR1 is MNHNS and CDR2 is SASEGT. The CDR3 extends over 12 amino acids. V lost 2 bases, J lost 8 bases, and 1 base stayed unmatched. CDR3 sequence reads: CASSEPGGGYTF. The CDR3 region has the DNA TGTGCCAGCAGTGAACCAGGGGGCGGCTACACCTTC.

Here the CDR3 DNA reads TGTGCCAGTAGTCCTGGTGGAGGGAGAAGCGACGAGCAGTACTTC. As protein: CASSPGGGRSDEQYF. The V gene is TRBV19, the J gene TRBJ2-7; D may be TRBD2 (6 bases). Germline CDR1 and CDR2: LNHDA and SQIVND (reference sequence). The CDR3 covers 15 residues. Trimming took off 5 bases at V and 5 bases at J, with 19 bases between the two ends.

This chain links TRBV28 with TRBJ1-2; D might be TRBD1 (6 bases). The germline V gene has CDR1 MDHEN and CDR2 SYDVKM. The germline V and J ends were trimmed by 5 bases and 1 base, with 14 bases remaining between them. The CDR3 runs to 15 residues. CDR3: CASSLPQGFNYGYTF. The CDR3 DNA reads as TGTGCCAGCAGTCTGCCTCAGGGGTTTAACTATGGCTACACCTTC.